This TCR beta chain was identified in a study of T-cell reconstitution after alpha-beta-depleted transplantation in children. This clonotype was seen only a few times. Its antigen remains unidentified. Unique molecular identifiers were used in preparing the TCRbeta library. Each CDR3 protein is one row after TCRdb ran MiXCR on the PCR reads. The sample records about 540,000 distinct CDR3 sequences, about a quarter being singletons. Findings of the study overall: Where alpha-beta T cells came from about two months after transplant was reportedly several hundred expanded graft clones.

The sequence derives from a boy under two years old with Wiskott-Aldrich syndrome, due to receive a stem cell transplant. The sample was PBMCs, taken before TCRalphabeta/CD19-depleted stem cell transplant.

The CDR3 DNA is TGTGCCAGCTCACCACTCGGTTCGCCAGAATATGAGCAGTTCTTC. Protein: CASSPLGSPEYEQFF. V usage is TRBV18 and J usage is TRBJ2-1; D remains ambiguous. The CDR3 totals 15 residues. V was cut by 1 base and J by 8 bases, with 15 bases left in between. Germline loops: CDR1 KGHSH, CDR2 LQKENI.